The rows below give T cell receptor beta chains drawn from one sample of a study of response to subunit inactivated influenza vaccine. TCRdb independently ran MiXCR on the RT-PCR reads; one entry per CDR3 protein. The table lists under 500,000 distinct CDR3 sequences, approximately 9.9% of them singletons. The material was PBMCs from blood, obtained about 40 days after vaccination. The receptors were sampled from a man in his fifties who received an inactivated influenza vaccine. Both conserved end residues are part of each CDR3. D genes are given only for firm matches. Some rows mark clone size as missing; the rest say once, few, many or name a class of expanded clone.

TRBV18	NA	TRBD1	TRBJ2-7	TGTGCCAGCTCACGTGGCGACAGGGGATACGAGCAGTACTTC	CASSRGDRGYEQYF
TRBV7-2	many	NA	TRBJ1-4	TGTGCCAGCAGCTTAGCAGTGAGGGCAACTAATGAAAAACTGTTTTTT	CASSLAVRATNEKLFF
TRBV12-3/TRBV12-4	NA	TRBD1	TRBJ2-7	TGTGCCAGCAGTTTAAAGGACAGGGGCTACCCCTACGAGCAGTACTTC	CASSLKDRGYPYEQYF
TRBV5-6	NA	NA	TRBJ2-1	TGTGCCAGCAGCTTGGGGGCTCTCGAGCAGTTCTTC	CASSLGALEQFF
TRBV5-6	NA	NA	TRBJ2-1	TGTGCCAGCAGCTTGGGAGGGGTCCCTTACAATGAGCAGTTCTTC	CASSLGGVPYNEQFF
TRBV24-1	few	TRBD1	TRBJ2-1	TGTGCCACCAGTGAGGGACAGGCCTCCTACAATGAGCAGTTCTTC	CATSEGQASYNEQFF
TRBV12-3/TRBV12-4	many	TRBD1	TRBJ2-7	TGTGCCAGCAAGCCAGCCCTCCGAAGACAGGGGGACACCTACGAGCAGTACTTC	CASKPALRRQGDTYEQYF
TRBV19	NA	NA	TRBJ2-1	TGTGCCAGTAGTGGCCTGGCTAGAGCCTCAACCTACAATGAGCAGTTCTTC	CASSGLARASTYNEQFF
TRBV20-1	many	TRBD2	TRBJ2-3	TGCAGTGCTAGAAGACTAGCGGGAGGGCCAGATACGCAGTATTTT	CSARRLAGGPDTQYF
TRBV30	few	TRBD2	TRBJ2-5	TGTGCCTGGAGTCGGGGGGGAATCCAAGAGACCCAGTACTTC	CAWSRGGIQETQYF
TRBV4-2	NA	TRBD1	TRBJ2-3	TGTGCCAGCAGCCCGCGGGACAGGGGCTTCACAGATACGCAGTATTTT	CASSPRDRGFTDTQYF
TRBV9	few	NA	TRBJ1-3	TGTGCCAGCAGCGTATCTCCCAATACCCCCCCTGGTGACACCATATATTTT	CASSVSPNTPPGDTIYF
TRBV12-3/TRBV12-4	few	TRBD2	TRBJ2-1	TGTGCCAGCAGTCCCACTAGCGGGAGTGGGGGGGAGCAGTTCTTC	CASSPTSGSGGEQFF
TRBV11-2	NA	TRBD2	TRBJ2-5	TGTGCCAGCAGCTTAGGCCCTCTAGCGGGGGGCCTCCAAGAGACCCAGTACTTC	CASSLGPLAGGLQETQYF
TRBV7-2	NA	NA	TRBJ2-7	TGTGCCAGCAGCCCTACCGGGGGTAGATACGAGCAGTACTTC	CASSPTGGRYEQYF
TRBV5-1	NA	TRBD2	TRBJ2-3	TGCGCCAGCAGCTTGGTGGCGGGGGGGCCCCGCACAGATACGCAGTATTTT	CASSLVAGGPRTDTQYF
TRBV20-1	many	NA	TRBJ2-2	TGCAGTGCTAGAGATACAAGGAGACTCGCGAACACCGGGGAGCTGTTTTTT	CSARDTRRLANTGELFF
TRBV3-1	NA	NA	TRBJ1-3	TGTGCCAGCTCGGAGGGCGCCCATGGAAACACCATATATTTT	CASSEGAHGNTIYF
TRBV4-2	few	NA	TRBJ2-5	TGTGCCAGCAGCCAGACAGGAGTCCAAGAGACCCAGTACTTC	CASSQTGVQETQYF
TRBV9	NA	TRBD1	TRBJ2-7	TGTGCCAGCAGCGTAGGGGGGACAGGGGCACACGAGCAGTACTTC	CASSVGGTGAHEQYF
TRBV5-4	NA	TRBD1	TRBJ2-4	TGTGCCAGCAGCGCAACCGGGACAGGGCCTACCAAAAACATTCAGTACTTC	CASSATGTGPTKNIQYF
TRBV5-6	many	TRBD1	TRBJ2-7	TGTGCCAGCAGCATAGGACAGGGTGTCTACGAGCAGTACTTC	CASSIGQGVYEQYF
TRBV10-3	many	TRBD1	TRBJ2-7	TGTGCCATCAGTGAGACCCCGGGACAGGGATCCTCTTCCTACGAGCAGTACTTC	CAISETPGQGSSSYEQYF
TRBV15	NA	TRBD2	TRBJ2-5	TGTGCCACCAGCAGTGGGGGACTAGCGGGGCAAGAGACCCAGTACTTC	CATSSGGLAGQETQYF
TRBV10-3	few	NA	TRBJ2-5	TGTGCCATCAGGGGATCACGGGTGGATGAGACCCAGTACTTC	CAIRGSRVDETQYF
TRBV9	NA	TRBD2	TRBJ2-2	TGTGCCAGCAGCGTAGTGGGAAGGCTAGCGGAGGGCGGGGAGCTGTTTTTT	CASSVVGRLAEGGELFF
TRBV6-1	NA	TRBD2	TRBJ2-3	TGTGCCAGCAGTACGCGGGACTATGGCACAGATACGCAGTATTTT	CASSTRDYGTDTQYF
TRBV6-2/TRBV6-3	NA	NA	TRBJ2-3	TGTGCCAGCAACGGAGGGGGGACTCGGACAGATACGCAGTATTTT	CASNGGGTRTDTQYF
TRBV20-1	few	TRBD2	TRBJ2-3	TGCAGTGCTCTCCCCCCCGGGACTAGCTTGGCAGATACGCAGTATTTT	CSALPPGTSLADTQYF
TRBV12-3/TRBV12-4	many	NA	TRBJ2-1	TGTGCCAGCAGGGCACAGGGCCAATCGGCCTACAATGAGCAGTTCTTC	CASRAQGQSAYNEQFF
TRBV7-6	few	NA	TRBJ1-5	TGTGCCAGCAGCTTAACCGGGGGCAGTCAGCCCCAGCATTTT	CASSLTGGSQPQHF
TRBV4-3	NA	NA	TRBJ2-7	TGCGCCAGCAGCCAAGAGTTGGGGCTGTACGAGCAGTACTTC	CASSQELGLYEQYF
TRBV18	few	NA	TRBJ2-1	TGTGCCAGCTCATCACAAAAGGCTGAGCAGTTCTTC	CASSSQKAEQFF
TRBV25-1	many	TRBD2	TRBJ2-1	TGTGCCAGCACCCTAGCGGGATGGGGCGATGAGCAGTTCTTC	CASTLAGWGDEQFF
TRBV2	many	TRBD2	TRBJ2-1	TGTGCCAGCACATCCGGACTAGCGATGAGTGAGCAGTTCTTC	CASTSGLAMSEQFF
TRBV29-1	NA	NA	TRBJ2-2	TGCAGCGTGGAAGGCCAGGTATCCGGGGAGCTGTTTTTT	CSVEGQVSGELFF
TRBV21-1	few	NA	TRBJ2-7	TGTGCCAGCAGCAAAGTTTCCCTATACGAGCAGTACTTC	CASSKVSLYEQYF
TRBV3-1	few	NA	TRBJ2-7	TGTGCCAGCAGCCAAGTCGTGGGGGTTGGGCAGTACTTC	CASSQVVGVGQYF
TRBV12-3/TRBV12-4	NA	NA	TRBJ2-1	TGTGCCAGCAGTTTGCCAGGCGGCCACGAGCAGTTCTTC	CASSLPGGHEQFF
TRBV20-1	NA	NA	TRBJ1-6	TGCAGTGCTCCCCCGCAGGGCGGTAATTCACCCCTCCACTTT	CSAPPQGGNSPLHF
TRBV5-1	many	TRBD1	TRBJ1-6	TGCGCCAGCAGATCGGGACAGGATAATTCACCCCTCCACTTT	CASRSGQDNSPLHF